This TCR beta chain was observed in a study of cytomegalovirus exposure and HLA in healthy donors. The study, taken as a whole, reports: Some V segments (TRBV6-2 and TRBV6-3 among them) were excluded as indistinguishable. HLA allele associations emerged for around 16,000 TCR beta sequences in a later analysis, at 0.05 false discovery rate.

The germline V gene has CDR1 SNHLY and CDR2 FYNNEI. The V and J ends lost 8 bases and 1 base respectively, with 9 bases between them. CDR3 length: 12 amino acids. This clone has only a few counts. Antigen: not known. Use of 60 Vbeta and 13 Jbeta primers characterized the PCR. The repertoire was sequenced with immunoSEQ multiplex PCR; TCRdb's copy has only in-frame clones and lacks some. The data contain approximately 59,000 clones, 65% to 80% of them singletons. The sample consisted of PBMCs. V gene TRBV2 combines with J gene TRBJ2-7; TRBD2 might be the D (5 bases). This clonotype was sampled from a man aged 40-49 years in good health and CMV-seropositive. The CDR3 reads CASEGTSYEQYF. CDR3 in DNA: TGTGCCAGCGAGGGAACATCCTACGAGCAGTACTTC.